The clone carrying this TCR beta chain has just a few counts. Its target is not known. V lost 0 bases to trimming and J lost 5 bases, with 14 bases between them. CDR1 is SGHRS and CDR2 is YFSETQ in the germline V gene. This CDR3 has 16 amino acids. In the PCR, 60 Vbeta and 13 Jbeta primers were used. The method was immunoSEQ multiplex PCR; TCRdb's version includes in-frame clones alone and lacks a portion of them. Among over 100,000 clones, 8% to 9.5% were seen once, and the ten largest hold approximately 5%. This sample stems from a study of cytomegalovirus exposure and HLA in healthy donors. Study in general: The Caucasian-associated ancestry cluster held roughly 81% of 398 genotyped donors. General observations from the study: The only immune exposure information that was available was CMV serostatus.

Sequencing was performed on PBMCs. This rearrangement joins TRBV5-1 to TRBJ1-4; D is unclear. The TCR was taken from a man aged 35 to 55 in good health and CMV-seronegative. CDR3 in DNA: TGCGCCAGCAGCTTGGCCTGGGGAGTGCTCAATGAAAAACTGTTTTTT. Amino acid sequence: CASSLAWGVLNEKLFF.